A selection of T cell receptor beta chains follows, all from one sample in a study of shared clonotypes between healthy human individuals. TCRdb keeps only in-frame clones here, not all; method: immunoSEQ multiplex PCR. The table shows around 1.9 million clones, with about 94% occurring only once. Sample: naive CD8+ T cells from PBMCs. The receptors were gathered from a man aged 18 to 35 in good health. Some clones in this sample may be carry-over from other donors' samples. Each CDR3 is given with its conserved first and last residue. The D gene is left open where the match is weak. A clone size is listed for some rows: how often the clone was seen (once, few, many), or a class if it is expanded.

clone size	D gene	J gene	V gene	CDR3 DNA	CDR3 protein
-	-	TRBJ1-3	TRBV5-3	TGTGCCAGAAGCTTGTGGTTATTTTATAACACCATATATTTT	CARSLWLFYNTIYF
-	TRBD2	TRBJ2-3	TRBV27	TGTGCCAGCAGTTTAGGGACTAGCGGGAGCGGAGATACGCAGTATTTT	CASSLGTSGSGDTQYF
-	-	TRBJ2-7	TRBV28	TGTGCCAGCAGTATATATAGCCCGCGTGGGCTACGCGAGCAGTACTTC	CASSIYSPRGLREQYF
-	-	TRBJ2-3	TRBV11-2	TGTGCCAGCAGCTTAGCCTGGCCTAGCACAGATACGCAGTATTTT	CASSLAWPSTDTQYF
-	-	TRBJ2-5	TRBV25-1	TGTGCCAGCAGTGACACCCCCCCGGGGGCGCGGGAGACCCAGTACTTC	CASSDTPPGARETQYF
-	-	TRBJ1-1	TRBV7-9	TGTGCCAGCAGCTTATCGGCGGCCGGCGGCACTGAAGCTTTCTTT	CASSLSAAGGTEAFF
-	-	TRBJ2-7	TRBV29-1	TGCAGCGTGCTCGATAGCGGTGGCTACGAGCAGTACTTC	CSVLDSGGYEQYF
-	-	TRBJ1-1	TRBV14	TGTGCCAGCAGCCACCGAATGAGACCTAAGAACACTGAAGCTTTCTTT	CASSHRMRPKNTEAFF
-	-	TRBJ2-3	TRBV6-1	TGTGCCAGCAGTGAGATGATTGCGGGACTTAGCTCAGATACGCAGTATTTT	CASSEMIAGLSSDTQYF
-	-	TRBJ2-7	TRBV27	TGTGCCAGCAGTGTAGGCGGGGCCTCCTACGAGCAGTACTTC	CASSVGGASYEQYF
once	TRBD2	TRBJ2-6	TRBV11-2	TGTGCCAGCAGCTTAGCAGGACCCACGGGAGGTTCTGGGGCCAACGTCCTGACTTTC	CASSLAGPTGGSGANVLTF
-	-	TRBJ2-7	TRBV27	TGTGCCAGCAGTTTATATGCCCTACGGGGCTCCTACGAGCAGTACTTC	CASSLYALRGSYEQYF
-	TRBD2	TRBJ2-5	TRBV27	TGTGCCAGCAGTTTCCTCCCTCTTGCGGGAGACGAGACCCAGTACTTC	CASSFLPLAGDETQYF
-	TRBD2	TRBJ2-7	TRBV2	TGTGCCAGCAGTAGCGGGAGAAGGTACGAGCAGTACTTC	CASSSGRRYEQYF
-	-	TRBJ2-2	TRBV15	TGTGCCACCAGCAGAGAAGGGTTCGCGAACACCGGGGAGCTGTTTTTT	CATSREGFANTGELFF
-	TRBD2	TRBJ2-7	TRBV6-5	TGTGCCAGCAGCCTTCGACTAGCGGGAGGCTACGAGCAGTACTTC	CASSLRLAGGYEQYF
once	-	TRBJ1-1	TRBV6-1	TGTGCCAGCAGTGGACGCTGGGGGAACACTGAAGCTTTCTTT	CASSGRWGNTEAFF
-	-	TRBJ1-1	TRBV6-5	TGTGCCAGCAGTTTGACGGGGGGCAGGGTCACTGAAGCTTTCTTT	CASSLTGGRVTEAFF
-	-	TRBJ1-1	TRBV10-3	TGTGCCATGAGGGGCGTGAACACTGAAGCTTTCTTT	CAMRGVNTEAFF
-	TRBD1	TRBJ2-7	TRBV18	TGTGCCAGCTCACCCCAATTCGGGACAGGGGACTACGAGCAGTACTTC	CASSPQFGTGDYEQYF
-	-	TRBJ1-5	TRBV6-1	TGTGCCAGCAGTGGGGCAGGGCGCAATCAGCCCCAGCATTTT	CASSGAGRNQPQHF
-	-	TRBJ1-2	TRBV29-1	TGCAGCGTCCCACGCCAGGGTCGGTATGGCTACACCTTC	CSVPRQGRYGYTF
-	TRBD1	TRBJ2-7	TRBV6-5	TGTGCCACCCAGGGACAGTCTGAGGAGCAGTACTTC	CATQGQSEEQYF
-	-	TRBJ2-7	TRBV7-2	TGTGCCAGCAGCCCTGGTACAGTTTTCAGCTCCTACGAGCAGTACTTC	CASSPGTVFSSYEQYF
-	-	TRBJ1-4	TRBV10-3	TGTGCCATCAGTGAGTCAGGGGGGGCTAATGAAAAACTGTTTTTT	CAISESGGANEKLFF
-	TRBD2	TRBJ2-1	TRBV7-3	TGTGCCAGCAGCCCTTGGACTAGCGGGAGGGAAGGCAGCAATGAGCAGTTCTTC	CASSPWTSGREGSNEQFF
-	-	TRBJ2-1	TRBV15	TGTGCCACCAGCAGCCCGGGAGTGGTGCAGTTCTTC	CATSSPGVVQFF
-	-	TRBJ1-5	TRBV7-9	TGTGCCAGCAGCTTAGGAGCCGTAGATCAGCCCCAGCATTTT	CASSLGAVDQPQHF
-	-	TRBJ2-3	TRBV28	TGTGCCAGCAGTTCACGCCCAGATACGCAGTATTTT	CASSSRPDTQYF
-	TRBD1	TRBJ1-2	TRBV5-1	TGCGCCAGCAGTCCCATCGGGACAGGGGATGGCTACACCTTC	CASSPIGTGDGYTF
-	-	TRBJ2-3	TRBV7-9	TGTGCCAGCAGCCCAGGGCCGGCGGATACGCAGTATTTT	CASSPGPADTQYF
-	-	TRBJ2-7	TRBV28	TGTGCCAGCAGTTTATTACCCCTCTACGAGCAGTACTTC	CASSLLPLYEQYF
-	-	TRBJ1-4	TRBV27	TGTGCCAGCAGCCCCGGACCGACTAATGAAAAACTGTTTTTT	CASSPGPTNEKLFF
-	TRBD2	TRBJ2-1	TRBV29-1	TGCAGCGGGAAGGGGGGACTAGCAGGTGCCAATGAGCAGTTCTTC	CSGKGGLAGANEQFF
-	-	TRBJ2-5	TRBV19	TGTGCCAGTAGGTCACGCGGAGAGACCCAGTACTTC	CASRSRGETQYF
-	TRBD1	TRBJ1-1	TRBV13	TGTGCCAGCAGCCCCCCGGGACAGATAAACACTGAAGCTTTCTTT	CASSPPGQINTEAFF
-	-	TRBJ2-7	TRBV30	TGTGCCACGGAGATGGGGTTCTCCGAGCAGTACTTC	CATEMGFSEQYF
-	TRBD1	TRBJ1-1	TRBV29-1	TGCAGCGCCGATCCGGGACAGGGGGCGCTTAGGTCGAGTGTGTCGGCCGTGAACACTGAAGCTTTCTTT	CSADPGQGALRSSVSAVNTEAFF
-	-	TRBJ2-2	TRBV7-3	TGTGCCAGCGGACCGAGGGGAGCCGGGGAGCTGTTTTTT	CASGPRGAGELFF
-	-	TRBJ2-2	TRBV21-1	TGTGCCAGCAGCCCGAGCAGAGGTCGGTTGGGCACCGGGGAGCTGTTTTTT	CASSPSRGRLGTGELFF
-	-	TRBJ2-1	TRBV9	TGTGCCAGCAGCGTAGCTACGTCGGCTTACAATGAGCAGTTCTTC	CASSVATSAYNEQFF
-	-	TRBJ2-1	TRBV27	-	CASSTSGPYNEQFF